The 5 T cell receptor beta chains below all came from one sample that was sequenced in a study of T-cell memory formation after mild COVID-19. TCRdb independently ran MiXCR on the 5' RACE reads; one entry per CDR3 protein. The sample has approximately 110,000 distinct CDR3 sequences, 20% to 25% seen once. Sequencing was done on a sample of PBMCs or a T cell subset sorted from them (not recorded which). Receptor source: a man aged 18 to 29 who had mild COVID-19 (a few samples of this study predate the infection). Cell type and time point are not known.

This clonotype showed up just a few times. The V call is TRBV4-2, the J call TRBJ1-5; D gene ambiguous. The germline V and J ends were trimmed by 0 bases and 7 bases, with 13 bases remaining between them. This CDR3 spans 15 amino acids. Germline V gene lookup returns CDR1 LGHNA and CDR2 YNFKEQ. The CDR3 is CASSQEYRGAQPQHF. Here the CDR3 DNA reads TGTGCCAGCAGCCAAGAGTATCGGGGTGCGCAGCCCCAGCATTTT.

In nucleotides, the CDR3 is TGCGCCAGCAGCCAAGATCGAGGGCCGGATGAGACCCAGTACTTC. It translates to CASSQDRGPDETQYF. The rearrangement uses TRBV4-3 and TRBJ2-5; possible D gene TRBD2, 5 bases. Germline values: CDR1 LGHNA, CDR2 YSLEER. The CDR3 is 15 residues long. V was pared by 0 bases and J by 5 bases, with 13 bases between.

This clonotype was detected only a few times. The chain uses TRBV12-3 or TRBV12-4 and TRBJ1-1; the D is unclear. The CDR3 consists of 14 residues. V was clipped by 3 bases and J by 5 bases, with 13 bases between them. The CDR3 coding sequence is TGTGCCAGCAGTTTCGGAGGGCTTATGACTGAAGCTTTCTTT. Its protein is CASSFGGLMTEAFF.

This clonotype turned up a few times. This chain uses TRBV6-2 or TRBV6-3 with TRBJ1-1, with D possibly matching TRBD1 (5 bases). V was pared by 0 bases and J by 9 bases, with 14 bases between. Germline-derived CDR1 and CDR2 are MNHEY and SVGEGT. This CDR3 spans 14 amino acids. The CDR3 DNA sequence: TGTGCCAGCAGTTACTCGACGGGGCCCTTTAAAGCTTTCTTT. Translation gives CASSYSTGPFKAFF.

J is TRBJ2-3 and V is TRBV7-2; D not certain. The length of the CDR3 is 11 residues. Germline CDR1 and CDR2: SGHTA and FQGNSA. The V gene lost 5 bases and the J gene lost 7 bases, with 7 bases spanning the gap. The CDR3: CASSPDHTQYF. The CDR3 DNA sequence: TGTGCCAGCAGCCCGGACCATACGCAGTATTTT. Full variable domain (outside the CDR3, taken from reference TRBV7-2 and TRBJ2-3): GAGVSQSPSNKVTEKGKDVELRCDPISGHTALYWYRQSLGQGLEFLIYFQGNSAPDKSGLPSDRFSAERTGGSVSTLTIQRTQQEDSAVYLCASSPDHTQYFGPGTRLTVL.